This TCR beta chain was recorded in a study of blood T cell repertoires in COVID-19. This clone was seen once. TCRdb's copy holds only in-frame clones and misses some; the assay was immunoSEQ multiplex PCR. The table records roughly 190,000 clones, 80% to 90% of them present only once. This TCR derives from a woman aged 40 to 55 with COVID-19, enrolled during active disease. The sequenced material came from peripheral blood.

The CDR3 coding sequence is TGTGCCAGCAGTGCGCGGGGGGCGTACGGTAATTCACCCCTCCACTTT. Translation: CASSARGAYGNSPLHF. The genes are TRBV6-1 and TRBJ1-6; perhaps TRBD1 as D (6 bases). Germline V gene data show CDR1 as MNHNS and CDR2 as SASEGT. The CDR3 is 16 amino acids. V lost 4 bases to trimming and J lost 6 bases, with 16 bases between them.